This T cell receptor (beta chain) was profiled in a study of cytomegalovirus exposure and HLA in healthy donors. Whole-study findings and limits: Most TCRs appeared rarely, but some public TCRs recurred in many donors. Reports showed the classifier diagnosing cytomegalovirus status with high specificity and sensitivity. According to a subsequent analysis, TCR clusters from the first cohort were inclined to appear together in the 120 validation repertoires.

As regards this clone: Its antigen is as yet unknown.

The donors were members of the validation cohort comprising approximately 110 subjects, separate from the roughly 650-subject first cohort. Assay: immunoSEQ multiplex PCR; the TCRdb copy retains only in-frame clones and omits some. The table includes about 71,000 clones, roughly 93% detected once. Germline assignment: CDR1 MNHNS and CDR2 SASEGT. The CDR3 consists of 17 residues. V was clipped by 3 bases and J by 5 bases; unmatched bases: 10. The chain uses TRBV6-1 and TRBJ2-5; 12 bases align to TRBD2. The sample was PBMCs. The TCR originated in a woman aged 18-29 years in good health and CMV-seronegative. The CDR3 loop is CASSDRTSGEHAETQYF. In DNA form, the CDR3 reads TGTGCCAGCAGTGACCGGACTAGCGGGGAGCACGCGGAGACCCAGTACTTC.